What follows are 14 T cell receptor beta chains derived from one specimen sequenced in a study of chemoradiotherapy in HPV16-positive cancers. Assay: immunoSEQ multiplex PCR; the TCRdb copy retains only in-frame clones and omits some. Here the sample spans about 2,500 clones, about 84% being singletons. The sequencing used tumor tissue, collected from a patient who underwent chemoradiotherapy. Receptors originate from a human donor with HPV-associated anogenital cancer.

The rearrangement joins TRBV7-8 to TRBJ1-4; possible D gene TRBD1, 5 bases. Trimming removed 4 bases at V and 10 bases at J, with 16 bases between. The CDR3 is 14 residues long. Germline-derived CDR1 and CDR2 are SGHVS and FQNEAQ. The DNA for the CDR3 is TGTGCCAGCAGCTCGGATTCAGGGAGGGGAAAACTGTTTTTT. This codes for CASSSDSGRGKLFF.

This rearrangement joins TRBV6-5 to TRBJ1-2, with 8 bases lining up with TRBD1. CDR1 and CDR2 from the germline V gene are MNHEY and SVGAGI. This CDR3 region has 15 residues. V was clipped by 0 bases and J by 8 bases; unmatched bases: 8. The CDR3 nucleotides are TGTGCCAGCAGTTACTCCCAAGACAGGGGAGAAGGCTACACCTTC. Protein sequence: CASSYSQDRGEGYTF.

This clone was counted a few times. The V gene is TRBV2, the J gene TRBJ1-2, with 8 positions matching TRBD1. J gave up 8 bases and V 7 bases, and 9 bases lay outside the gene matches. CDR1 is SNHLY and CDR2 is FYNNEI in the germline V gene. The CDR3 is made up of 13 amino acids. This chain's CDR3 is CASTLDRARGYTF. DNA of the CDR3: TGTGCCAGCACACTGGACAGGGCAAGGGGCTACACCTTC.

The gene calls are TRBV5-4 and TRBJ1-2; D is ambiguous. Trimming cost V 5 bases and J 4 bases, with 18 bases left between them. The CDR3 spans 15 residues. Per germline, CDR1 SGHNT and CDR2 YYREEE (reference sequence). For the CDR3, the DNA is TGTGCCAGCAGATGGTACGGGGAAAGAGTCTATGGCTACACCTTC. It specifies CASRWYGERVYGYTF.

The V and J genes are TRBV10-3 and TRBJ1-2; 8 positions match TRBD1. The CDR3 sequence is 17 residues long. V lost 2 bases and J lost 0; bases outside the gene matches: 8. Germline V gene data show CDR1 as ENHRY and CDR2 as SYGVKD. The DNA for the CDR3 is TGTGCCATCAGTGAGACCGGGACAGGCGTCCCTAACTATGGCTACACCTTC. Translated: CAISETGTGVPNYGYTF.

This clone was observed a few times. The J gene is TRBJ2-2, the V gene TRBV6-1; 8 positions match TRBD1. CDR1 is MNHNS, CDR2 SASEGT, per germline. V trimming: 3 bases; J trimming: 1 base; junction bases outside the gene matches: 4. The CDR3 runs to 16 residues. The CDR3 is CASSEIGQGNTGELFF. The CDR3, as DNA: TGTGCCAGCAGTGAGATCGGACAGGGGAACACCGGGGAGCTGTTTTTT.

CDR3 DNA sequence: TGTGCCAGCAGCTTGGAGTGGGCAGGGAATAGCAATCAGCCCCAGCATTTT. It yields the protein CASSLEWAGNSNQPQHF. The V and J genes are TRBV5-5 and TRBJ1-5; weak D call: TRBD1 (5 bases). V lost 0 bases to trimming and J lost 0 bases, with 13 bases between them. The CDR3 totals 17 residues. The germline V gene has CDR1 SGHKS and CDR2 YYEKEE (reference sequence).

This chain joins TRBV6-1 and TRBJ1-2; the match to TRBD1 covers 9 bases. J gave up 3 bases and V 5 bases, and 1 base lay outside the gene matches. Per the germline V gene, CDR1 is MNHNS and CDR2 is SASEGT. The CDR3 spans 13 residues. CDR3 DNA: TGTGCCAGCAGTCGGACAGGGGACTATGGCTACACCTTC. Translation gives CASSRTGDYGYTF.

This clone was detected once. V gene TRBV6-6 combines with J gene TRBJ1-5; D unclear. From germline, CDR1 is MNHNY and CDR2 SVGAGI (reference sequence). The CDR3 loop spans 14 amino acids. V gave up 5 bases and J gave up 7 bases, with 15 bases separating them. The CDR3 DNA is TGTGCCAGCAGTCCCTCCTTCTCTCGGCAGCCCCAGCATTTT. Its protein product is CASSPSFSRQPQHF.

CDR3 protein: CASSAGASSTDTQYF. The CDR3 DNA follows: TGTGCCAGCAGTGCGGGGGCTTCTAGCACAGATACGCAGTATTTT. The chain links TRBV6-1 to TRBJ2-3; the D call may be TRBD1 or TRBD2 (6 bases each). CDR3 size: 15 residues. V shed 4 bases and J shed 0 bases, with 11 bases lying between them. Germline V lookup: CDR1 MNHNS, CDR2 SASEGT.

The V call is TRBV7-2, the J call TRBJ2-3; D gene unclear. V was cut by 2 bases and J by 0 bases, with 9 bases left in between. The germline CDR1 and CDR2 sequences are SGHTA and FQGNSA. This CDR3 contains 15 residues. CDR3 DNA sequence: TGTGCCAGCAGCTTAATCGGAACTAGCACAGATACGCAGTATTTT. The encoded protein is CASSLIGTSTDTQYF.

About this clone itself: Other DNA sequences within the sample encode an identical CDR3. The chain joins TRBV5-6 to TRBJ1-4; D gene ambiguous. The CDR3 runs to 14 residues. Trimming pared 4 bases from V and 0 bases from J, leaving 7 bases between. From germline, CDR1 is SGHDT and CDR2 YYEEEE. CDR3 DNA: TGTGCCAGCAGCCTTATAGCAACTAATGAAAAACTGTTTTTT. This sequence encodes CASSLIATNEKLFF.

This clone was found once. This sequence joins TRBV18 and TRBJ2-7; 10 positions agree with TRBD1. The CDR3 runs 14 residues. From germline, CDR1 is KGHSH and CDR2 LQKENI. Trimming cost V 6 bases and J 4 bases; bases outside gene matches: 6. The CDR3 nucleotides read TGTGCCAGCTCGATCGGACAGGGGGAGTACGAGCAGTACTTC. Translated: CASSIGQGEYEQYF.

The DNA of the CDR3 is TGTGCCAGCAGTGCTTGGGGGACACTTAATCAGCCCCAGCATTTT. The encoded protein is CASSAWGTLNQPQHF. The chain joins TRBV6-1 to TRBJ1-5, with D perhaps matching TRBD1 (6 bases). With 4 bases removed from V and 4 bases from J, the gap between germline ends came to 14 bases. The CDR3 totals 15 residues. Germline assignment: CDR1 MNHNS and CDR2 SASEGT.